The present T cell receptor beta chain was sequenced within a study of tumour-infiltrating T cells in Burkitt lymphoma. The overall study: Productive clonality predicted overall and progression-free survival.

TCRdb's copy holds only in-frame clones and misses some; the assay was immunoSEQ multiplex PCR. The repertoire consists of about 5,600 clones, with roughly a sixth occurring once and the leading ten covering around an eighth. This sequence was found in a human donor with diffuse large B-cell lymphoma. Sequencing input: tumor tissue.

The CDR3 DNA follows: TGCGCCAGCAGCTTGAACACCTACGAGCAGTACTTC. Amino acid sequence: CASSLNTYEQYF. V is TRBV5-1 and J is TRBJ2-7; D is undetermined. V lost 1 base and J 2 bases, leaving 4 bases between the germline ends. CDR1 and CDR2 from the germline V gene are SGHRS and YFSETQ. This CDR3 is 12 amino acids long.